Listed below are T cell receptor beta chains from one sample, sequenced in a study of blood T cell repertoires in COVID-19. Clones were sequenced by immunoSEQ multiplex PCR, and TCRdb holds only the in-frame ones, with some missing. The repertoire has a few hundred thousand clones, around 81% of them found once; the top ten carry 2% to 2.5%. Material for sequencing was peripheral blood. Receptors originate from a woman between 55 and 75 years old with acute or convalescent COVID-19. Both conserved end residues are part of each CDR3. The order of the fields is J gene, clone size, D gene, V gene, CDR3 protein, CDR3 DNA. The D gene is left open where the match is weak. Where a row states a size, it is once, few, many or the class of an expanded clone; other rows omit it.

>TRBJ1-4|.|TRBD1|TRBV13
CASSARDRGTRKLFF
TGTGCCAGCAGCGCCAGGGACAGGGGAACTAGAAAACTGTTTTTT
>TRBJ1-2|.|TRBD1|TRBV23-1
CASSPSTSMDRGPPFSGYTF
TGCGCCAGCAGCCCATCCACGTCGATGGACAGGGGACCTCCATTTAGTGGCTACACCTTC
>TRBJ2-6|.|TRBD2|TRBV5-1
CASSLSLSGGSGANVLTF
TGCGCCAGCAGCTTGAGCCTAAGCGGGGGCTCTGGGGCCAACGTCCTGACTTTC
>TRBJ1-2|.|.|TRBV9
CASSVGRDGTNYGYTF
TGTGCCAGCAGCGTAGGTCGAGACGGGACTAACTATGGCTACACCTTC
>TRBJ1-1|.|TRBD1|TRBV6-5
CASSRGDGKAEAFF
TGTGCCAGCAGCAGGGGGGACGGAAAAGCTGAAGCTTTCTTT
>TRBJ1-3|few|.|TRBV19
CASSLQTALSGNTIYF
TGTGCCAGTAGTCTTCAGACAGCCCTCTCTGGAAACACCATATATTTT
>TRBJ2-7|.|TRBD1|TRBV19
CASSPETGVGFNEQYF
TGTGCCAGTAGTCCAGAGACAGGGGTCGGGTTTAACGAGCAGTACTTC
>TRBJ1-2|.|.|TRBV12-3/TRBV12-4
CASSLALLGGYTF
TGTGCCAGCAGTTTAGCACTCCTTGGTGGCTACACCTTC
>TRBJ2-3|.|TRBD2|TRBV18
CASSPPGLAGGLSTDTQYF
TGTGCCAGCTCACCACCTGGGCTAGCGGGGGGGCTGAGCACAGATACGCAGTATTTT
>TRBJ2-3|.|.|TRBV30
CAWSTSVVDTQYF
TGTGCCTGGAGTACGAGCGTGGTAGATACGCAGTATTTT
>TRBJ2-7|.|.|TRBV6-2/TRBV6-3
CASSYSWASYEQYF
TGTGCCAGCAGTTACTCTTGGGCCTCCTACGAGCAGTACTTC